A single sample gave rise to the 8 T cell receptor beta chains below, sequenced in a study of response to subunit inactivated influenza vaccine. One entry per CDR3 protein results from TCRdb running MiXCR on the RT-PCR reads. The data contain just over 300,000 distinct CDR3 sequences, roughly 20% of them singletons. The input for sequencing was PBMCs from blood, taken about 20 months after vaccination. The receptors were gathered from a man aged 50 to 75 who received an inactivated influenza vaccine.

The chain has TRBV24-1 and TRBJ2-3; D might be TRBD1 or TRBD2, each matching 5 bases. V was cut by 8 bases and J by 5 bases, with 19 bases left in between. Germline lookup yields CDR1 KGHDR and CDR2 SFDVKD. There are 15 residues in the CDR3. The CDR3 DNA reads as TGTGCCACCACTGAAGACCGGGAAGGGGTAGATACGCAGTATTTT. The encoded protein is CATTEDREGVDTQYF.

V and J are TRBV11-2 and TRBJ1-3; D is unclear. Germline CDR1 reads SGHAT; CDR2 reads FQNNGV. CDR3 size: 14 residues. Trimming removed 3 bases at V and 2 bases at J, with 8 bases between. The CDR3 DNA reads as TGTGCCAGCAGCTTGGGATACACTGGAAACACCATATATTTT. This codes for CASSLGYTGNTIYF.

The genes are TRBV30 and TRBJ1-1; D may be TRBD1 (5 bases). Germline-derived CDR1 and CDR2 are GTSNPN and SVGIG (reference sequence). This CDR3 comprises 13 residues. The V end was cut by 4 bases, the J end by 5 bases, with 14 bases between. CDR3 residues: CAWTQWGWTEAFF. CDR3 nucleotide sequence: TGTGCCTGGACCCAATGGGGGTGGACTGAAGCTTTCTTT.

This clonotype was counted at least ten times. V usage is TRBV5-1 and J usage is TRBJ1-4; possibly TRBD1 for D (6 bases). The V end lost 4 bases, the J end lost 7 bases, and 20 bases lay between the germline ends. The CDR3 spans 16 residues. Germline V lookup: CDR1 SGHRS, CDR2 YFSETQ. CDR3 in amino acids: CASSTGTSRSSEKLFF. CDR3 coding DNA: TGCGCCAGCAGCACCGGGACATCAAGGAGCTCTGAAAAACTGTTTTTT.

V is TRBV27 and J is TRBJ1-1; no definite D call. The CDR3 has 15 amino acids. Germline loops: CDR1 MNHEY, CDR2 SMNVEV (reference sequence). V was trimmed by 5 bases and J by 0 bases, leaving 13 bases between them. CDR3 region: CASSPWTDLNTEAFF. CDR3 in DNA: TGTGCCAGCAGTCCTTGGACGGACCTGAACACTGAAGCTTTCTTT.

There are many counts of this clonotype. This chain uses TRBV20-1 with TRBJ1-5, with D perhaps matching TRBD1 (5 bases). This CDR3 is built from 14 residues. V lost 5 bases and J 1 base, leaving 12 bases between the germline ends. The germline V gene encodes CDR1 DFQATT and CDR2 SNEGSKA (reference sequence). This CDR3 reads CSAFVGDSNQPQHF. CDR3 coding DNA: TGCAGTGCTTTCGTTGGGGACAGCAATCAGCCCCAGCATTTT.

The rearrangement joins TRBV3-1 to TRBJ2-1; 8 bases are a match to TRBD2. This CDR3 has 13 residues. CDR1 is LGHDT and CDR2 is YNNKEL in the germline V gene (reference sequence). The V and J ends lost 4 bases and 9 bases, in that order; junction bases with no gene match: 5. This CDR3 is CASSLSGGAEQFF. Written as DNA, the CDR3 is TGTGCCAGCAGCCTTTCGGGGGGGGCTGAGCAGTTCTTC.

This clonotype was seen a handful of times. V is TRBV5-5 and J is TRBJ1-2; D is unresolved. CDR1 and CDR2 from the germline V gene are SGHKS and YYEKEE (reference sequence). V was cut by 4 bases and J by 4 bases, with 14 bases left in between. The CDR3 loop spans 14 amino acids. The DNA for the CDR3 is TGTGCCAGCAGCCCTGTAATGGCCGGCTATGGCTACACCTTC. It codes for CASSPVMAGYGYTF.